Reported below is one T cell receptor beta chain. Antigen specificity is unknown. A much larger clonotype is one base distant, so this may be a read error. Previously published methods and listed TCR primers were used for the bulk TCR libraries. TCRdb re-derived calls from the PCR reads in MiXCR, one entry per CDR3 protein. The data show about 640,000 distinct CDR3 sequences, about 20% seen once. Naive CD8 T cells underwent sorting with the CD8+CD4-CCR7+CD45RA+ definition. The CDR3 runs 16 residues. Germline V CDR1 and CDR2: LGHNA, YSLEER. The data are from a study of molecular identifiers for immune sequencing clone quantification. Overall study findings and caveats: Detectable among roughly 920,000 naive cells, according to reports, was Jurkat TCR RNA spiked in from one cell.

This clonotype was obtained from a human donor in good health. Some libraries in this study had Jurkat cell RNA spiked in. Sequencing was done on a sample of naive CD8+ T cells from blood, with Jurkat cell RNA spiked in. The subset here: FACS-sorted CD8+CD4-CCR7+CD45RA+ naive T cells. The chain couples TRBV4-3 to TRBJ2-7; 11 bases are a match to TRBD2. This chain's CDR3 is CAGSQTGSGRAYEQYF. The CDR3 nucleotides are TGCGCCGGCAGCCAAACGGGTAGCGGGAGGGCGTACGAGCAGTACTTC.